This TCR beta chain was captured by sequencing in a study of blood T cell repertoires in COVID-19. Study as a whole: Sample material is recorded as cDNA or gDNA derived from T cells, B-cell-depleted T cells, or PBMCs.

Participants were aged about 18 to 100 years from 24 US areas. Membership in each cohort depended on participant-reported clinical history. The ends lost 4 bases at V and 5 bases at J; junction bases unmatched: 2. The CDR3 is made up of 15 amino acids. The germline V gene has CDR1 LGHNA and CDR2 YSLEER. In the original workflow: Using reference gene primer amplification, nucleated cell counts were estimated. Using immunoSEQ multiplex PCR, the repertoire was profiled, and TCRdb retains in-frame clones only, with some absent. V and J calls and clone size are as listed in that table; D and trimming were resolved from the DNA. The data hold hundreds of thousands of clones, with around 81% observed a single time.

J is TRBJ2-5 and V is TRBV4-3; 15 nucleotides line up with TRBD2. The source of this sequence is a woman aged 40 to 55 with acute COVID-19. Sequenced: PBMCs or T cells enriched from blood (not recorded which). The CDR3 DNA reads as TGCGCCAGCAGCCGTGGGACTAGCGGGAGGGAGACCCAGTACTTC. It yields the protein CASSRGTSGRETQYF.